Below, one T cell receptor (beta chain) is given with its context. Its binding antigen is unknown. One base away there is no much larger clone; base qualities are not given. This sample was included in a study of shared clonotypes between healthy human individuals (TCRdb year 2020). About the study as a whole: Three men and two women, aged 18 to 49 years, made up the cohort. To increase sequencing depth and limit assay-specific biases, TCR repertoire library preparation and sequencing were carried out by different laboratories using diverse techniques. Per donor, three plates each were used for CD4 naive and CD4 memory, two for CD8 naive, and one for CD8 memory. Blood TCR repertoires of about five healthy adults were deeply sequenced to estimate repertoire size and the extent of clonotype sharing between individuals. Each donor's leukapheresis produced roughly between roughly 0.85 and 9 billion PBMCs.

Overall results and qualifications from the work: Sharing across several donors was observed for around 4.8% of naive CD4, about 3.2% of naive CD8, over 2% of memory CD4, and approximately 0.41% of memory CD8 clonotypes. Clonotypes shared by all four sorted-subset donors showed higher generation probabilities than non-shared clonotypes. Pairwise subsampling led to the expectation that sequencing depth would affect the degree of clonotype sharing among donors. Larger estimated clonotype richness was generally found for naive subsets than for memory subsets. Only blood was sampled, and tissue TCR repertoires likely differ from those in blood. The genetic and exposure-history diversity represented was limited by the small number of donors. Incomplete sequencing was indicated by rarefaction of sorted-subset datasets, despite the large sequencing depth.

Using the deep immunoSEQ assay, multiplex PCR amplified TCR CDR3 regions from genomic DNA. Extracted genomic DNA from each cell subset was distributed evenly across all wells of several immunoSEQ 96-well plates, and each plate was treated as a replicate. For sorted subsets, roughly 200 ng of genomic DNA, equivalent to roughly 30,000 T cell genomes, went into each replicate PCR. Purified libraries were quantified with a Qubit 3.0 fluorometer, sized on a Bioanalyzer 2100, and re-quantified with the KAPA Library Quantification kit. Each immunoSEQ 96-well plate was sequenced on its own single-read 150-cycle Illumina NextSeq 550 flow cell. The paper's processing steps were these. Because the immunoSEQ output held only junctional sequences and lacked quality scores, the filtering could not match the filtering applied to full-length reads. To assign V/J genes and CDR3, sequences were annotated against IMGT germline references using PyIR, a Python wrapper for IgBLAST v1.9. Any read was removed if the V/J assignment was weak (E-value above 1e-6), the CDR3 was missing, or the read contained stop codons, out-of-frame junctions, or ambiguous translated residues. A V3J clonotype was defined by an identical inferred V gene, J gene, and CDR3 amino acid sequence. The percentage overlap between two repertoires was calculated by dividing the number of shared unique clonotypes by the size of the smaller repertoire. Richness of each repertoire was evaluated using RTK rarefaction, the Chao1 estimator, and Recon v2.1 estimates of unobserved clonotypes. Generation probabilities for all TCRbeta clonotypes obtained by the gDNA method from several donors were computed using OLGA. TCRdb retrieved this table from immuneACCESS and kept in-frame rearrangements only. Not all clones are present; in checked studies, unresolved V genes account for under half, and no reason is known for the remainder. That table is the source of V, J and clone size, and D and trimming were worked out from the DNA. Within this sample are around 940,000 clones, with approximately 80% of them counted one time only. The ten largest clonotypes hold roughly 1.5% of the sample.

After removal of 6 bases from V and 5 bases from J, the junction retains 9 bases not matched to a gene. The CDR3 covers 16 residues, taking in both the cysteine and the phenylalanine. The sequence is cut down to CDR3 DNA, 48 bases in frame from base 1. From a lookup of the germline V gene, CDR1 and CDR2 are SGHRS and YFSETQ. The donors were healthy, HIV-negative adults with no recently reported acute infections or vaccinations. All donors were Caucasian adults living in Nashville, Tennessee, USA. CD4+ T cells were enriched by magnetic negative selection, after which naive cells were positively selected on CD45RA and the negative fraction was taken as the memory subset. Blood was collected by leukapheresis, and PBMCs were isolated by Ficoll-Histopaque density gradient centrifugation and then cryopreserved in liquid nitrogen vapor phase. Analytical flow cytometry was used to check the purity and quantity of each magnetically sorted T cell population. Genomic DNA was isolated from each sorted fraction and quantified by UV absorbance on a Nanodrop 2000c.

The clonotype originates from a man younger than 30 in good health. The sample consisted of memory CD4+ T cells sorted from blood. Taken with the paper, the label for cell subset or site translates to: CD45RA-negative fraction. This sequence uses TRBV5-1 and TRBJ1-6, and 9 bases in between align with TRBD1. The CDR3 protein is CASNLGQGSNNSPLHF. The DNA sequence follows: TGCGCCAGCAACTTAGGACAGGGGAGTAATAATTCACCCCTCCACTTT.